A selection of T cell receptor beta chains follows, all from one sample in a study of blood T cell repertoires in COVID-19. Assay used: immunoSEQ multiplex PCR; TCRdb lists only in-frame clones, some missing. In the table there are around 230,000 clones, 80% to 90% of which are singletons. The specimen was peripheral blood. The receptors derive from a man aged 25 to 40 who had recovered from COVID-19. Each CDR3 is given without its conserved first and last residue. Each record gives: CDR3 protein, CDR3 length, V gene.

ASSFGTGSEEQY	12	TRBV5-1
ASHSRQGAYEQF	12	TRBV5-5
ASSLTTGGANTGELF	15	TRBV5-1
ASSLGLSSGGDTQY	14	TRBV7-2
ASSVDGTRRDTIY	13	TRBV9
ASSLDTYNEQF	11	TRBV7-2
ATSAGDTQPQH	11	TRBV24-1
ASSFPGNEQF	10	TRBV12-3/TRBV12-4
ASSPSIGNSPLH	12	TRBV19
ASSQEGRSGEAF	12	TRBV4-2
ASGFILGIYNEQF	13	TRBV12-5
ASSYPRLAGASEGKNIQY	18	TRBV6-2/TRBV6-3
ASSLGSGGYYNEQF	14	TRBV7-7
ASSQGGWGLEDEQF	14	TRBV4-1
ASSMQGSTGELF	12	TRBV19
ARSGGSGGYT	10	TRBV12-5
ASSQDKKQGPVIY	13	TRBV4-1
ASSPQGRSANYGYT	14	TRBV19
ASSQIQGSYEQY	12	TRBV14
ASSLAGTESSYEQY	14	TRBV7-9
ATTGDPRSYEQY	12	TRBV19
ASRKGGKETQY	11	TRBV12-2
ASSLLGQGGTEAF	13	TRBV5-1
ASSSGGALMT	10	TRBV5-5
ASSTSGGRSYEQY	13	TRBV11-2
ASSRDRASSYNEQF	14	TRBV5-1
ASSASGTQY	9	TRBV7-9
ASSTRDRHGYT	11	TRBV5-1
ASSPRTGHTEAF	12	TRBV7-2
ASSVLPGQGFEQY	13	TRBV9